What follows are 20 T cell receptor beta chains derived from one specimen sequenced in a study of beta chain features in type 1 diabetes. The sequenced template was cDNA made from the entire isolated RNA. Clones were read by immunoSEQ multiplex PCR, and TCRdb kept only the in-frame ones, dropping some. The sample yields nearly 350,000 clones, 6.5% to 10% seen once. The sample was central memory CD4+ T cells from blood. The receptors were sampled from a woman aged 18 to 35 in good health.

This clone occurred a few times. Other DNA sequences in this specimen translate into the identical CDR3. The CDR3 is CASSLASLAGVNEQFF. The CDR3 DNA reads TGTGCCAGCAGCTTAGCGTCCCTAGCGGGAGTCAATGAGCAGTTCTTC. The chain couples TRBV7-2 to TRBJ2-1, with TRBD2 identical over 10 bases. V gave up 0 bases and J gave up 6 bases; unmatched junction bases: 5. CDR3 length: 16 amino acids. CDR1 is SGHTA and CDR2 is FQGNSA in the germline V gene.

This clone was counted many times. The chain combines TRBV28 with TRBJ2-7, with D tentatively TRBD1 or TRBD2 (5 bases each). The germline V gene has CDR1 MDHEN and CDR2 SYDVKM. The CDR3 consists of 15 residues. V lost 5 bases and J 2 bases, leaving 16 bases between the germline ends. The CDR3, as DNA: TGTGCCAGCAGTCCCAGAGGGACGGGTACCTACGAGCAGTACTTC. This codes for CASSPRGTGTYEQYF.

This clone has a count of ten or more. V usage is TRBV7-9 and J usage is TRBJ2-1, with 9 bases lining up with TRBD2. In germline, CDR1 is SEHNR, CDR2 FQNEAQ (reference sequence). The length of the CDR3 is 17 residues. The V gene end was trimmed by 5 bases and the J gene end by 6 bases; junction bases not matched to a gene: 14. CDR3 loop: CASSPLLSGRFGNEQFF. CDR3 bases: TGTGCCAGCAGCCCACTCCTTAGCGGGAGATTCGGCAATGAGCAGTTCTTC.

This clone has a handful of counts. This chain uses TRBV6-6 with TRBJ2-1; D gene uncertain. Per germline, CDR1 MNHNY and CDR2 SVGAGI (reference sequence). CDR3 length: 11 amino acids. The germline V and J ends were trimmed by 5 bases and 9 bases, with 8 bases remaining between them. The CDR3 reads CASSRLGEQFF. CDR3 bases: TGTGCCAGCAGTCGTCTGGGTGAGCAGTTCTTC.

This chain connects TRBV19 to TRBJ1-1; 12 bases match TRBD1. CDR3 length equals 17 residues. V lost 2 bases, J lost 5 bases, and 9 bases stayed unmatched. Germline V gene sequence: CDR1 LNHDA, CDR2 SQIVND (reference sequence). The chain's CDR3 is CASSIRGDRGPRTEAFF. CDR3 bases: TGTGCCAGTAGTATAAGAGGGGACAGGGGGCCACGGACTGAAGCTTTCTTT.

This clone was observed many times. V and J are TRBV27 and TRBJ2-3; 9 bases are a match to TRBD2. The CDR3 extends over 15 amino acids. Trimming at V came to 3 bases and at J to 6 bases, leaving 7 bases not matched to a gene. CDR1 and CDR2 (germline): MNHEY, SMNVEV (reference sequence). DNA for the CDR3: TGTGCCAGCAGTTTTTCCCGACTAGCGGATGATACGCAGTATTTT. Protein product: CASSFSRLADDTQYF.

V and J are TRBV5-1 and TRBJ2-2; D unclear. The CDR3 loop spans 14 amino acids. The V and J ends lost 6 bases and 2 bases respectively, with 11 bases between them. Germline CDR1 is SGHRS and CDR2 is YFSETQ. The CDR3 nucleotides read TGCGCCAGCATCATGGACCCAAACACCGGGGAGCTGTTTTTT. Residues: CASIMDPNTGELFF.

The chain is built from TRBV10-3 and TRBJ2-5, with a tentative D call TRBD1 (6 bases). V was pared by 7 bases and J by 5 bases, with 29 bases between. Germline V gene data show CDR1 as ENHRY and CDR2 as SYGVKD. This CDR3 comprises 18 residues. The DNA for the CDR3 is TGTGCCATCACACTTTCCCGTCCGGGACATACAAGAAGCGAGACCCAGTACTTC. Translation gives CAITLSRPGHTRSETQYF.

This clone was picked up a small number of times. The V and J genes are TRBV7-3 and TRBJ1-5; TRBD1 matches 7 bases. The CDR3 totals 16 residues. The germline V gene encodes CDR1 SGHTA and CDR2 FQGTGA. Trimming cost V 5 bases and J 0 bases; bases outside gene matches: 7. The CDR3 DNA follows: TGTGCCAGCAGCCCGGACAGGATGTATAGCAATCAGCCCCAGCATTTT. Translating it yields CASSPDRMYSNQPQHF.

This clone was counted between two and nine times. The chain couples TRBV11-1 to TRBJ2-1, with 9 bases aligning to TRBD2. CDR1 SGHAT and CDR2 FQDESV come from the germline V gene (reference sequence). Trimming took 5 bases from V and 5 from J; bases not matched to a gene: 7. CDR3 size: 15 residues. The CDR3 DNA is TGTGCCAGCAGCCCCAGGACTAGCGAAGACAATGAGCAGTTCTTC. It encodes CASSPRTSEDNEQFF.

This chain links TRBV28 with TRBJ1-1; the D gene is possibly TRBD1 (6 bases). This CDR3 is built from 13 residues. Germline CDR1 is MDHEN and CDR2 is SYDVKM. Trimming cost V 6 bases and J 5 bases, with 13 bases left between them. CDR3 loop: CASRLQGETEAFF. The CDR3 DNA reads TGTGCCAGCAGACTACAGGGTGAGACTGAAGCTTTCTTT.

The chain joins TRBV5-4 to TRBJ2-3; D gene ambiguous. V gave up 4 bases and J gave up 4 bases, with 16 bases separating them. The CDR3 totals 15 residues. CDR1 and CDR2 (germline): SGHNT, YYREEE (reference sequence). The DNA of the CDR3 is TGTGCCAGCAGCCCAGAGTCGGGTAGGGCAGATACGCAGTATTTT. Its translation is CASSPESGRADTQYF.

This clone was recorded many times. V usage is TRBV5-1 and J usage is TRBJ2-2; D is ambiguous. CDR1 and CDR2 (germline): SGHRS, YFSETQ. Trimming took 6 bases from V and 4 from J, leaving 13 bases between them. CDR3 length: 14 amino acids. The CDR3 loop reads CASTDWVSTGELFF. As DNA, the CDR3 is TGCGCCAGCACTGATTGGGTATCCACCGGGGAGCTGTTTTTT.

This clone was seen a handful of times. The rearrangement links TRBV7-2 to TRBJ2-1; 7 bases are a match to TRBD2. Germline trimming cut 6 bases from V and 5 bases from J; bases unmatched to any gene: 10. The CDR3 sequence is 15 residues long. Germline CDR1 is SGHTA and CDR2 is FQGNSA. The CDR3 spells CASSLGRAVNNEQFF. As DNA, the CDR3 is TGTGCCAGCAGTCTAGGGAGGGCCGTAAACAATGAGCAGTTCTTC.

The rearrangement uses TRBV9 and TRBJ2-4; tentatively, D is TRBD1 (6 bases). Trimming took off 4 bases at V and 1 base at J, with 12 bases between the two ends. Germline lookup yields CDR1 SGDLS and CDR2 YYNGEE. The CDR3 covers 15 residues. Here the CDR3 reads CASSPTGYAKNIQYF. The CDR3 bases are TGTGCCAGCAGCCCTACAGGGTATGCCAAAAACATTCAGTACTTC.

The chain uses TRBV11-2 and TRBJ2-7; a weak D match, TRBD2 (6 bases). Trimming removed 2 bases at V and 4 bases at J, with 12 bases between. The CDR3 is 14 amino acids. CDR1 is SGHAT and CDR2 is FQNNGV in the germline V gene. This chain's CDR3 is CASSLLTGAYEQYF. CDR3 DNA: TGTGCCAGCAGCTTACTGACGGGAGCATACGAGCAGTACTTC.

This clone was observed many times. CDR3 protein: CASSFGETQYF. DNA for the CDR3: TGTGCCAGCAGCTTCGGGGAGACCCAGTACTTC. The rearrangement joins TRBV7-9 to TRBJ2-5; no clear D gene. This CDR3 has 11 residues. Per germline, CDR1 SEHNR and CDR2 FQNEAQ (reference sequence). Trimming took 3 bases from V and 5 from J, leaving 4 bases between them. Full variable domain (rest looked up from reference TRBV7-9 and TRBJ2-5): DTGVSQNPRHKITKRGQNVTFRCDPISEHNRLYWYRQTLGQGPEFLTYFQNEAQLEKSRLLSDRFSAERPKGSFSTLEIQRTEQGDSAMYLCASSFGETQYFGPGTRLLVL.

This clone occurred a few times. V gene TRBV4-3 combines with J gene TRBJ2-5; D not certain. CDR1 LGHNA and CDR2 YSLEER come from the germline V gene. The CDR3 sequence is 8 residues long. The CDR3 sequence: CAEETQYF. The CDR3 nucleotides read TGCGCAGAAGAGACCCAGTACTTC.

This clone was detected a few times. The chain has TRBV29-1 and TRBJ1-2, with D perhaps TRBD1 (5 bases). Trimming removed 0 bases at V and 4 bases at J, with 9 bases between. CDR1 is SQVTM and CDR2 is ANQGSEA in the germline V gene. This CDR3 comprises 13 residues. This chain's CDR3 is CSVEEGESYGYTF. The CDR3 nucleotides read TGCAGCGTTGAAGAGGGGGAGAGCTATGGCTACACCTTC.

The rearrangement joins TRBV11-2 to TRBJ1-5, with D perhaps matching TRBD1 (6 bases). CDR3 size: 16 residues. Trimming removed 5 bases from V and 5 bases from J, with 19 bases in between. Germline-derived CDR1 and CDR2 are SGHAT and FQNNGV. The CDR3 DNA sequence: TGTGCCAGCAGCATCGGAGGGGCAGGGGAAGATCAGCCCCAGCATTTT. It specifies CASSIGGAGEDQPQHF.